The present TCR beta chain was sequenced within a study of blood T cell repertoires in COVID-19. Study details: PBMCs, B-cell-depleted T cells, or T cells provided the cDNA or gDNA that made up the material.

Study members were between about 18 and 100 years old and lived in 20 to 25 US regions. Cohort assignment relied on participant-reported clinical history. Donors of Cohort 3 who recovered were those that had two negative PCRs, clearance, or symptom resolution. The CDR3 totals 14 residues. Germline loops: CDR1 MDHEN, CDR2 SYDVKM. V gave up 2 bases and J gave up 2 bases, with 9 bases separating them. Profiled with immunoSEQ multiplex PCR; TCRdb holds only in-frame clones, not every one. The sample shows a few hundred thousand clones, approximately 90% of them seen only once. The rearrangement uses TRBV28 and TRBJ1-1; D uncertain. Material: PBMCs or T cells enriched from blood (not recorded which). This TCR came from a woman in her 30s who had recovered from COVID-19. As DNA, the CDR3 is TGTGCCAGCAGTTTACAAGGAGTAAACACTGAAGCTTTCTTT. Protein product: CASSLQGVNTEAFF.